This TCR beta chain was sequenced in a study of cytomegalovirus exposure and HLA in healthy donors. PCR primers comprised 60 Vbeta and 13 Jbeta primers. Assay: immunoSEQ multiplex PCR; the TCRdb copy retains only in-frame clones and omits some. The sample has 100,000 to 150,000 clones, and its top ten clones hold under 2.5%. This CDR3 has 13 residues. From germline, CDR1 is SGHVS and CDR2 FNYEAQ. V was clipped by 5 bases and J by 0 bases, with 7 bases between them. Material for sequencing was PBMCs. The J gene is TRBJ1-1, the V gene TRBV7-6; no definite D call. The TCR sequence derives from a middle-aged man in good health and CMV-seronegative. The CDR3 loop reads CASSIKLNTEAFF. Written as DNA, the CDR3 is TGTGCCAGCAGCATTAAGCTGAACACTGAAGCTTTCTTT.